The clone carrying this TCR beta chain was counted only a few times. What it recognizes is unknown. The CDR3 covers 12 residues. CDR1 is SQVTM, CDR2 ANQGSEA, per germline. V gave up 3 bases and J gave up 6 bases, with 12 bases separating them. A single record per CDR3 protein comes from TCRdb applying MiXCR to the RT-PCR reads. Found here are 600,000 to 850,000 distinct CDR3 sequences, 13% to 15% of them singletons; the top ten hold about 7.6%. These data originate in a study of response to subunit inactivated influenza vaccine. Study-wide points: Each seasonal influenza vaccination, the authors suggested, recruits few new T cells.

The receptor comes from a man over 45 who received an inactivated influenza vaccine. Sequenced material: PBMCs from blood, taken 14 to 15 days before vaccination. The rearrangement joins TRBV29-1 to TRBJ2-7; possible D gene TRBD2, 5 bases. For the CDR3, the DNA is TGCAGCGTTGAGGTGACGACTACCGAGCAGTACTTC. Amino acids: CSVEVTTTEQYF.